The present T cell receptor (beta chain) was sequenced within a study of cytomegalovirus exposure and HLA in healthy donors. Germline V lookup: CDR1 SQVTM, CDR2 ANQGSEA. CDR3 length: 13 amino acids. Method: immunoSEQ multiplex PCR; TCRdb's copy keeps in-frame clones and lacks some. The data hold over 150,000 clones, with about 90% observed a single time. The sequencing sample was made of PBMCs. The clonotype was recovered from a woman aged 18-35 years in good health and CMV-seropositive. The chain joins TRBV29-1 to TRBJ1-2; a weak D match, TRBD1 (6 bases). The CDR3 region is CGSDPAGDYGYTF. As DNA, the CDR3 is TGCGGCAGCGACCCAGCAGGGGACTATGGCTACACCTTC.